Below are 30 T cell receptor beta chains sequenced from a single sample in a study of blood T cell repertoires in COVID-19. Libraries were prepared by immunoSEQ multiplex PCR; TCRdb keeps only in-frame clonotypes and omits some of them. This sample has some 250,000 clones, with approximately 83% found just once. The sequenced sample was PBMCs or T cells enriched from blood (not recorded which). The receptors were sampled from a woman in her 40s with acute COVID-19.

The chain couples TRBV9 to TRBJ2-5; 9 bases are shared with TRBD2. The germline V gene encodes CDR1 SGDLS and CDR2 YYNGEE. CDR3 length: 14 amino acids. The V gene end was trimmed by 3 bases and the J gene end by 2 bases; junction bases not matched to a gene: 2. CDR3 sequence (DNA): TGTGCCAGCAGCGAGACTAGCGGTCAAGAGACCCAGTACTTC. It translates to CASSETSGQETQYF.

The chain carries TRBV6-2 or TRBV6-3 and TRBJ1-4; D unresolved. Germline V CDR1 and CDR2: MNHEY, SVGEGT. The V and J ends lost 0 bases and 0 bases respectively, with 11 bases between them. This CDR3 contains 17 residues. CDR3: CASSYSLPAATNEKLFF. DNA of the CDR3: TGTGCCAGCAGTTACTCTCTCCCGGCGGCAACTAATGAAAAACTGTTTTTT.

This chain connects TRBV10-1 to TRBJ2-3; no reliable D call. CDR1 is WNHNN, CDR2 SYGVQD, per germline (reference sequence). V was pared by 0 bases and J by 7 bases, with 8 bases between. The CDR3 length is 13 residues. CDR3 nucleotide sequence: TGCGCCAGCAGTGAGTCCCCGGAGAATACGCAGTATTTT. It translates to CASSESPENTQYF.

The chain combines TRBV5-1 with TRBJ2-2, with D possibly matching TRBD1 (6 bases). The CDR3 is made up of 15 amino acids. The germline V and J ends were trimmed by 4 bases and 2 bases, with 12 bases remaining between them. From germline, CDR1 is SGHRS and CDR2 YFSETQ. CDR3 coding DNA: TGCGCCAGCAGCAAGGACAGATTAAACACCGGGGAGCTGTTTTTT. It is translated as CASSKDRLNTGELFF.

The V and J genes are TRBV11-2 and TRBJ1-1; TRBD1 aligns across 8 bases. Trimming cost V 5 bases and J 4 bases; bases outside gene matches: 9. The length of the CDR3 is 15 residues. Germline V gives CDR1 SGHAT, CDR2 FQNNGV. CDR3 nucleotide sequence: TGTGCCAGCAGCCTTGGACCAGGGGGCGGCACTGAAGCTTTCTTT. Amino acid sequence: CASSLGPGGGTEAFF.

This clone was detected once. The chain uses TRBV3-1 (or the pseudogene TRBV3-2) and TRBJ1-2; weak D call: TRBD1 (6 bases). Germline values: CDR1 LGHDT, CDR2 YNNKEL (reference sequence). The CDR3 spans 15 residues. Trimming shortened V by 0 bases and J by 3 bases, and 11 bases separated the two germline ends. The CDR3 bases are TGTGCCAGCAGCCAAGACGGCAGGGGATACTATGGCTACACCTTC. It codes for CASSQDGRGYYGYTF.

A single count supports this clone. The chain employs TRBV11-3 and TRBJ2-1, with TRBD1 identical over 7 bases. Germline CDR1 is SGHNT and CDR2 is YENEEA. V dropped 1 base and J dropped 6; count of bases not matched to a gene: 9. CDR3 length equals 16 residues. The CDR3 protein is CASSLGATGWGNEQFF. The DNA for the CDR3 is TGTGCCAGCAGCTTAGGAGCGACAGGGTGGGGCAATGAGCAGTTCTTC. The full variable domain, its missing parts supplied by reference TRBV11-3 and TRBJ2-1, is EAGVVQSPRYKIIEKKQPVAFWCNPISGHNTLYWYLQNLGQGPELLIRYENEEAVDDSQLPKDRFSAERLKGVDSTLKIQPAELGDSAVYLCASSLGATGWGNEQFFGPGTRLTVL.

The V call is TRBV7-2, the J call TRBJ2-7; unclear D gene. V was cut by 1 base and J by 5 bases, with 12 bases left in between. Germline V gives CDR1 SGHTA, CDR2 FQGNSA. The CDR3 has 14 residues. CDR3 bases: TGTGCCAGCAGCTTAGGAGGTAAAAGAGACGAGCAGTACTTC. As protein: CASSLGGKRDEQYF.

The DNA of the CDR3 is TGCGCCAGCAGGCGCGCGGGACAGGGGCCTTCGAGCTCCTACAATGAGCAGTTCTTC. It codes for CASRRAGQGPSSSYNEQFF. The genes are TRBV23-1 and TRBJ2-1; 10 bases agree with TRBD1. TRBV23-1 is sorted into the ORF group, with uncertain function. The J segment lost 0 bases and the V segment lost 6 bases, leaving 14 bases of the junction unmatched. The CDR3 length is 19 residues.

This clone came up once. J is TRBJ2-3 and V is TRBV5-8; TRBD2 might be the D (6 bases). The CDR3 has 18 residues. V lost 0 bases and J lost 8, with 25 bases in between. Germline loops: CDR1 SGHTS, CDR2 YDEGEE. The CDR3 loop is CASSLVEGSPTWTLTQYF. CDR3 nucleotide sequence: TGTGCCAGCAGCTTGGTGGAGGGGAGCCCAACTTGGACCCTTACGCAGTATTTT.

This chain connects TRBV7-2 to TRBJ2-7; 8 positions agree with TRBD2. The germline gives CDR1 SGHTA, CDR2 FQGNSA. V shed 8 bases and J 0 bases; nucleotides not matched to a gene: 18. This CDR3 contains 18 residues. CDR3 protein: CASSERRLATLSSYEQYF. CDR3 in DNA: TGTGCCAGCTCCGAAAGGAGACTAGCGACCTTAAGCTCCTACGAGCAGTACTTC.

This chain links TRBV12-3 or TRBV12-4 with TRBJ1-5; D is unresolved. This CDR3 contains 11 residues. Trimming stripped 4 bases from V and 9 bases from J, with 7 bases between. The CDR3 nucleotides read TGTGCCAGCAGTTCCCATTTGCCCCAGCATTTT. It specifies CASSSHLPQHF.

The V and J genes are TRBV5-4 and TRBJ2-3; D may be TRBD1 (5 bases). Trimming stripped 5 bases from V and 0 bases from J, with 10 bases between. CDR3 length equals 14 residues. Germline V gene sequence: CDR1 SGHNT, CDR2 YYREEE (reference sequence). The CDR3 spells CASSSGASTDTQYF. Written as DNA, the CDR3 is TGTGCCAGCAGTAGTGGGGCTAGCACAGATACGCAGTATTTT.

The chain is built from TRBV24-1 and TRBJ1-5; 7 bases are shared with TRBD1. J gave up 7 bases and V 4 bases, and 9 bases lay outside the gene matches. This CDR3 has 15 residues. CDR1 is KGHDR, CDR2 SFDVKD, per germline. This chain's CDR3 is CATSDPQGRGQPQHF. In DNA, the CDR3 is TGTGCCACCAGTGACCCACAGGGGCGCGGGCAGCCCCAGCATTTT.

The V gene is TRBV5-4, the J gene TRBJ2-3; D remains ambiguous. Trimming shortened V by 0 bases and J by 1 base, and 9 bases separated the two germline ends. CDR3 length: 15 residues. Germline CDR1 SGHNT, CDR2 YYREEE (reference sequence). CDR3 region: CASSLDLRRTDTQYF. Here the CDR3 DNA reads TGTGCCAGCAGCTTGGATCTGCGGCGCACAGATACGCAGTATTTT.

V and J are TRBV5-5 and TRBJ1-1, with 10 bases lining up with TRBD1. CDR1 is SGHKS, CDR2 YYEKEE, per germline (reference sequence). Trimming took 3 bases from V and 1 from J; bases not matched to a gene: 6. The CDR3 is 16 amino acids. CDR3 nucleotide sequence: TGTGCCAGCAGCTGGCGACAGGGGGCGTCGAACACTGAAGCTTTCTTT. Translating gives CASSWRQGASNTEAFF.

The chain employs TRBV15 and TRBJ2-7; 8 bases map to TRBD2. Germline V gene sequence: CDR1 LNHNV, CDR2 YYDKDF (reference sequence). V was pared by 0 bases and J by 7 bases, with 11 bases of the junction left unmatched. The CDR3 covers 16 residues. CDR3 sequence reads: CATSRDPAGALGEQYF. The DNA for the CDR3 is TGTGCCACCAGCAGAGATCCAGCGGGGGCCCTAGGGGAGCAGTACTTC.

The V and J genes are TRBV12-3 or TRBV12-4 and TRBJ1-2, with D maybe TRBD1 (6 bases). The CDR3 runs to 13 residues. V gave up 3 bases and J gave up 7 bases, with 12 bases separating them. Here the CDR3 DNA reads TGTGCCAGCAGTTTCCGGCAGGGGCCTGGCTACACCTTC. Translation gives CASSFRQGPGYTF.

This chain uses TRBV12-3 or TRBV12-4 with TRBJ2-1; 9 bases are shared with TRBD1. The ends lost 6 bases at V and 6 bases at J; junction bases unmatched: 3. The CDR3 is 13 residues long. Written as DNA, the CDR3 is TGTGCCAGCAGCAAGGACAGGGGCAATGAGCAGTTCTTC. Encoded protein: CASSKDRGNEQFF.

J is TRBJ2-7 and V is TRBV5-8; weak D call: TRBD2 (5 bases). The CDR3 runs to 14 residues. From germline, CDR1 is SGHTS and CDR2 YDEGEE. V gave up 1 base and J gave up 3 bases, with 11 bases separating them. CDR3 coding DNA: TGTGCCAGCAGCTTGTCGTTCGGGGACTACGAGCAGTACTTC. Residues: CASSLSFGDYEQYF. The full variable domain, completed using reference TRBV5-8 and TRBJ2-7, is EAGVTQSPTHLIKTRGQQATLRCSPISGHTSVYWYQQALGLGLQFLLWYDEGEERNRGNFPPRFSGRQFPNYSSELNVNALELEDSALYLCASSLSFGDYEQYFGPGTRLTVT.

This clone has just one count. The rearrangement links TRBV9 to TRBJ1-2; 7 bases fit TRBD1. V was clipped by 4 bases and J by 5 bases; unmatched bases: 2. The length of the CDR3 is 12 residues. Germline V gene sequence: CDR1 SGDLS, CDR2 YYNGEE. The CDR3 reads CASSKGQYGYTF. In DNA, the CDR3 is TGTGCCAGCAGCAAGGGACAGTATGGCTACACCTTC.

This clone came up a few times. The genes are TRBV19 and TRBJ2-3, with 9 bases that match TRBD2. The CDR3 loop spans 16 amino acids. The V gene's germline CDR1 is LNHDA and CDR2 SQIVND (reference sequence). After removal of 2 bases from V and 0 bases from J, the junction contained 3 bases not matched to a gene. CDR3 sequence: CASSIIAGVSTDTQYF. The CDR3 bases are TGTGCCAGTAGTATAATAGCGGGAGTGAGCACAGATACGCAGTATTTT.

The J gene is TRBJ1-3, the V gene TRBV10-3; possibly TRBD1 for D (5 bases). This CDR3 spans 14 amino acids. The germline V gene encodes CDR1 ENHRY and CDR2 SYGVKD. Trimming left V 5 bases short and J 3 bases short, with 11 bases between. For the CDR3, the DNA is TGTGCCATCAGTCCGCTGGGGGGTGGAAACACCATATATTTT. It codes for CAISPLGGGNTIYF.

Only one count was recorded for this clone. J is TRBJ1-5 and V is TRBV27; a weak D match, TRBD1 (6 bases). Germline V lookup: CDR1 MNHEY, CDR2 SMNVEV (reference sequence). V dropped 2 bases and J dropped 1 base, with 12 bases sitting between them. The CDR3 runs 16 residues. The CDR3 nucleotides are TGTGCCAGCAGTTTAGTCGGCCAGGGGAGCAATCAGCCCCAGCATTTT. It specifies CASSLVGQGSNQPQHF.

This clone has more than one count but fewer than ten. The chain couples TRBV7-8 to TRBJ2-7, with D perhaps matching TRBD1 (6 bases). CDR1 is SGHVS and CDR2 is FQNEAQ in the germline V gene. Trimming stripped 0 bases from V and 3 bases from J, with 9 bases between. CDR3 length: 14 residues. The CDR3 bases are TGTGCCAGCAGCTTAGCGACAGGAGGCTACGAGCAGTACTTC. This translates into CASSLATGGYEQYF.

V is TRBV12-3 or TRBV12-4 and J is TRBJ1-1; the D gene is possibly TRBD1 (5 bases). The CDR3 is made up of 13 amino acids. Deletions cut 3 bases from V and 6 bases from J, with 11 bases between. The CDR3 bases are TGTGCCAGCAGTTTTCAGGGTGGCGCTGAAGCTTTCTTT. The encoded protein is CASSFQGGAEAFF.

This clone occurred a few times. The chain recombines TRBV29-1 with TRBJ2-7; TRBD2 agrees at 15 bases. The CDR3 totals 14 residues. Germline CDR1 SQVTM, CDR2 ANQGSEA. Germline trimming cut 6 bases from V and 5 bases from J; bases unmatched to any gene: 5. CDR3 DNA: TGCAGCGTCGGACTAGCGGGAGGGCCGAACGAGCAGTACTTC. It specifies CSVGLAGGPNEQYF.

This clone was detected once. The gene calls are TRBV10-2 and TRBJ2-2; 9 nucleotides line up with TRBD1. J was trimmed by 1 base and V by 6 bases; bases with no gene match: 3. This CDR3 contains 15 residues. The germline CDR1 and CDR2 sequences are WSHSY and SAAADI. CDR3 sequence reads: CASRTGGRNTGELFF. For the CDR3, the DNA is TGCGCCAGCAGGACAGGGGGACGGAACACCGGGGAGCTGTTTTTT.

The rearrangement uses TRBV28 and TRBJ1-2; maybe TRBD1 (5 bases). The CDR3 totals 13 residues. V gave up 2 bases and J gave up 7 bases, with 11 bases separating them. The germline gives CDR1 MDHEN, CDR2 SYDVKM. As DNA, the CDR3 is TGTGCCAGCAGTTTAAGTGCAGGGCCTGGCTACACCTTC. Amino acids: CASSLSAGPGYTF.

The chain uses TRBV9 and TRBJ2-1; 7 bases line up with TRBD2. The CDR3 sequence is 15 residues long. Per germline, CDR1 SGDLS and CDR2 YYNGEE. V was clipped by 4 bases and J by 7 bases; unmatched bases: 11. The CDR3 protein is CASSTSGTTGNEQFF. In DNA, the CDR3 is TGTGCCAGCAGCACGAGCGGGACGACGGGTAATGAGCAGTTCTTC.